These 15 T cell receptor beta chains were sequenced from one sample in a study of early T cells in non-severe SARS-CoV-2 infection. TCRdb re-analysed the 5' RACE reads in MiXCR, keeping a single row per CDR3 protein. The profile shows 56,000 or so distinct CDR3 sequences, about 10% of them singletons. Input material: whole blood. The receptor source for this set is an adult who was a healthcare worker with PCR-confirmed SARS-CoV-2 infection or an uninfected control (not recorded which).

This clonotype was seen repeatedly, ten times or more. The J gene is TRBJ2-3, the V gene TRBV7-3; 7 nucleotides match TRBD2. The V gene's germline CDR1 is SGHTA and CDR2 FQGTGA. J lost 4 bases, V lost 5 bases, and 3 bases had no gene match. The CDR3 is 13 residues long. The CDR3 spells CASSPGLADTQYF. CDR3 nucleotide sequence: TGTGCCAGCAGCCCTGGACTAGCAGATACGCAGTATTTT.

The chain uses TRBV18 and TRBJ1-2; TRBD1 matches at 9 bases. This CDR3 has 15 amino acids. V was clipped by 3 bases and J by 8 bases; unmatched bases: 10. From germline, CDR1 is KGHSH and CDR2 LQKENI. The CDR3 coding sequence is TGTGCCAGCTCACCTCCCGGACAGGGGTATGGAGGCTACACCTTC. Encoded protein: CASSPPGQGYGGYTF.

This clonotype was detected a few times. The chain couples TRBV19 to TRBJ2-1; D possibly corresponds to TRBD1 (5 bases). Trimming took off 3 bases at V and 0 bases at J, with 9 bases between the two ends. This CDR3 region has 15 residues. Germline V gene sequence: CDR1 LNHDA, CDR2 SQIVND (reference sequence). Here the CDR3 reads CASSMGPLSYNEQFF. The CDR3 coding sequence is TGTGCCAGTAGTATGGGGCCGCTCTCCTACAATGAGCAGTTCTTC. Together with reference TRBV19 and TRBJ2-1, the CDR3 gives the full variable domain: DGGITQSPKYLFRKEGQNVTLSCEQNLNHDAMYWYRQDPGQGLRLIYYSQIVNDFQKGDIAEGYSVSREKKESFPLTVTSAQKNPTAFYLCASSMGPLSYNEQFFGPGTRLTVL.

The rearrangement joins TRBV2 to TRBJ1-2; 11 bases line up with TRBD1. Trimming at V came to 4 bases and at J to 8 bases, leaving 6 bases not matched to a gene. CDR1 SNHLY and CDR2 FYNNEI come from the germline V gene. The CDR3 runs to 14 residues. CDR3 residues: CASSVGQGALGYTF. In DNA, the CDR3 is TGTGCCAGCAGTGTAGGACAGGGGGCGTTGGGCTACACCTTC.

This clonotype has more than one count but fewer than ten. The chain uses TRBV29-1 and TRBJ1-1, with D hard to call. Germline V lookup: CDR1 SQVTM, CDR2 ANQGSEA. Trimming removed 5 bases at V and 3 bases at J, with 10 bases between. The CDR3 is made up of 12 amino acids. CDR3 in amino acids: CSVSDGDTEAFF. For the CDR3, the DNA is TGCAGCGTTTCTGACGGTGACACTGAAGCTTTCTTT.

The rearrangement uses TRBV7-2 and TRBJ2-1, with a possible D match to TRBD2 (5 bases). CDR1 SGHTA and CDR2 FQGNSA come from the germline V gene. The CDR3 is 19 residues long. Trimming took 5 bases from V and 0 from J, leaving 23 bases between them. The chain's CDR3 is CASSRQIQSGYLSYNEQFF. CDR3 sequence (DNA): TGTGCCAGCAGCCGTCAGATTCAAAGCGGCTATCTCTCCTACAATGAGCAGTTCTTC.

The chain is built from TRBV29-1 and TRBJ2-7; TRBD2 matches at 11 bases. Trimming took 2 bases from V and 3 from J; bases not matched to a gene: 6. This CDR3 has 15 amino acids. Germline CDR1 is SQVTM and CDR2 is ANQGSEA. CDR3 residues: CSVETLAGGNYEQYF. The DNA for the CDR3 is TGCAGCGTTGAAACCCTAGCGGGAGGCAACTACGAGCAGTACTTC.

Ten or more counts support this clonotype. The chain carries TRBV7-2 and TRBJ2-2; D is undetermined. The germline V gene has CDR1 SGHTA and CDR2 FQGNSA. The V gene lost 5 bases and the J gene lost 0 bases, with 7 bases spanning the gap. This CDR3 comprises 14 residues. Written as DNA, the CDR3 is TGTGCCAGCAGCAGGGATACGAACACCGGGGAGCTGTTTTTT. Its translation: CASSRDTNTGELFF.

The gene calls are TRBV7-9 and TRBJ2-1; no firm D call. The CDR3 covers 11 residues. V was trimmed by 4 bases and J by 7 bases, leaving 5 bases between them. The germline V gene has CDR1 SEHNR and CDR2 FQNEAQ (reference sequence). The CDR3 region has the DNA TGTGCCAGCAGCTACGGTAATGAGCAGTTCTTC. It is translated as CASSYGNEQFF.

This clonotype was found a few times. This chain uses TRBV11-2 with TRBJ2-7; 9 bases match TRBD2. Per the germline V gene, CDR1 is SGHAT and CDR2 is FQNNGV. This CDR3 region has 15 residues. J lost 1 base, V lost 5 bases, and 6 bases had no gene match. In DNA form, the CDR3 reads TGTGCCAGCAGCCAGGCGGCGGGAGGGTCCTACGAGCAGTACTTC. Encoded protein: CASSQAAGGSYEQYF.

Of note for this clonotype: A junction boundary mismatches the germline segment, possibly from a read error. This chain uses TRBV19 with TRBJ2-3; 10 positions agree with TRBD2. Per the germline V gene, CDR1 is LNHDA and CDR2 is SQIVND (reference sequence). The CDR3 contains 16 residues. CDR3: CACSLPSGSGTDTQYF. The CDR3 DNA follows: TGTGCCTGTAGTCTACCTAGCGGGAGTGGAACAGATACGCAGTATTTT.

This clonotype has only a few counts. The chain combines TRBV7-2 with TRBJ2-7; D is undetermined. Trimming removed 2 bases from V and 3 bases from J, with 8 bases in between. The CDR3 contains 13 residues. CDR1 SGHTA and CDR2 FQGNSA come from the germline V gene. CDR3 in DNA: TGTGCCAGCAGCTTATTGGCCAACTACGAGCAGTACTTC. Translating it yields CASSLLANYEQYF.

In its sample, this clonotype was seen many times. The chain joins TRBV7-2 to TRBJ2-5, with 13 bases fitting TRBD2. This CDR3 region has 19 residues. Trimming removed 5 bases from V and 2 bases from J; junction bases left unmatched: 14. Germline values: CDR1 SGHTA, CDR2 FQGNSA. The CDR3 DNA sequence: TGTGCCAGCAGCGACGAAGGTTCCCGGGGACTAGCGGGGCAAGAGACCCAGTACTTC. It translates to CASSDEGSRGLAGQETQYF.

This clonotype showed up many times. The chain has TRBV3-1 and TRBJ2-7; 9 bases are shared with TRBD2. V lost 2 bases, J lost 0 bases, and 5 bases stayed unmatched. The CDR3 sequence is 16 residues long. CDR1 is LGHDT, CDR2 YNNKEL, per germline (reference sequence). The chain's CDR3 is CASSQPVAGASYEQYF. The CDR3 DNA reads TGTGCCAGCAGCCAACCGGTAGCGGGAGCCTCCTACGAGCAGTACTTC.

This clonotype was counted at least ten times. The chain combines TRBV2 with TRBJ1-2; D not certain. Between the trimmed V and J ends, which lost 3 bases and 3 bases, there was a span of 8 bases. Germline lookup yields CDR1 SNHLY and CDR2 FYNNEI. The CDR3 totals 13 residues. This chain's CDR3 is CASSDADYYGYTF. The CDR3 region has the DNA TGTGCCAGCAGTGACGCGGATTACTATGGCTACACCTTC.